This record looks at one T cell receptor beta chain sequence and its context. The target of this receptor is not known. No much larger clonotype is one base removed from it; base qualities were not supplied. The CDR3 starts with the cysteine, ends with the phenylalanine, and has 17 residues. Of all the DNA, just the CDR3 is kept, 51 bases in frame from base 1. Trimmed from V: 6 bases; trimmed from J: 6 bases; junction bases lacking a gene match: 13. CDR1 and CDR2, per the germline V gene, are SNHLY and FYNNEI. This sample was included in a study of blood T cell repertoires in COVID-19 (dated by TCRdb to about 2020). About the study as a whole: Samples from collaborators originated in the United States, Italy and Spain and spanned both the acute and convalescent phases of COVID-19. The material from the prospective study consisted of cDNA or gDNA derived from T cells, B-cell-depleted T cells, or PBMCs. Samples came from the ongoing ImmuneRACE study (first 160 participants) plus 1,254 subjects from 6 global collaborators. Subjects who had been exposed to COVID-19, were actively infected with it, or had recovered from it provided the deeply sampled blood TCRbeta repertoires that made up the dataset. Sample metadata almost always included a de-identified subject ID, COVID-19 status, age in years and sex. Where HLA class I and class II types were available, the types were taken from metadata supplied by the sample provider, not from assay-based typing. The repertoires were released in a freely available public database intended as a resource for research on the immune response to SARS-CoV-2. What the work shows at the level of the full study, not this receptor alone: The amount of clinical and demographic metadata varied by source and participant and was provided uncurated.

Each collaborating institution followed its own protocols to collect whole blood in K2EDTA tubes. For TCRbeta analysis, collaborators shipped samples in one of three forms: frozen whole blood, isolated PBMCs, or DNA extracted from either of those sample types. The immunoSEQ Assay, a bias-controlled multiplex PCR, was used to amplify TCRbeta CDR3 regions from genomic DNA. The study's own analysis went as follows. Within the assay, amplification of reference gene primers was used to estimate how many nucleated cells each sample contained. To quantify the absolute abundance of each unique TCRbeta CDR3 rearrangement, sequence reads were collapsed and filtered. For each sample, productive Simpson clonality was calculated as the square root of Simpson's diversity index over productive rearrangements. TCRdb limited this immuneACCESS table to in-frame rearrangements with V and J called. A share of clones is missing; checked studies link under half to unresolved V genes, and the rest is unexplained. V and J calls and clone size follow that table, whereas D and trimming were derived from the DNA. The sample data list approximately 52,000 clones, and about 88% of these were observed just once. The ten top clones hold about 1.2% of the sample.

Material for sequencing was peripheral blood. The TCR sequence derives from a man in his fifties or sixties with acute or convalescent COVID-19. The chain uses TRBV2 and TRBJ2-3; 12 bases in the junction line up with TRBD2. The bases are TGTGCCAGCAGCCAGACTAGCGGGGGCCCTGGATCGGATACGCAGTATTTT. It is translated as CASSQTSGGPGSDTQYF.